The T cell receptor (beta chain) under discussion was sequenced for a study of blood T cell repertoires in COVID-19. Looking at the study overall: T cells, B-cell-depleted T cells, or PBMCs provided the cDNA or gDNA that served as material.

The method was immunoSEQ multiplex PCR; TCRdb's version includes in-frame clones alone and lacks a portion of them. The sample records fewer than 300,000 clones, approximately 81% being singletons. V was pared by 4 bases and J by 3 bases, with 6 bases between. This CDR3 region has 13 residues. Germline V gene lookup returns CDR1 ENHRY and CDR2 SYGVKD. This clone has more than one count but fewer than ten. The TCR sequence derives from a woman aged 18-29 years with acute or convalescent COVID-19. The sequenced sample was peripheral blood. The V and J genes are TRBV10-3 and TRBJ2-2; D is unclear. The CDR3 region has the DNA TGTGCCATCAGTGGACGGGACACCGGGGAGCTGTTTTTT. Translating it yields CAISGRDTGELFF.